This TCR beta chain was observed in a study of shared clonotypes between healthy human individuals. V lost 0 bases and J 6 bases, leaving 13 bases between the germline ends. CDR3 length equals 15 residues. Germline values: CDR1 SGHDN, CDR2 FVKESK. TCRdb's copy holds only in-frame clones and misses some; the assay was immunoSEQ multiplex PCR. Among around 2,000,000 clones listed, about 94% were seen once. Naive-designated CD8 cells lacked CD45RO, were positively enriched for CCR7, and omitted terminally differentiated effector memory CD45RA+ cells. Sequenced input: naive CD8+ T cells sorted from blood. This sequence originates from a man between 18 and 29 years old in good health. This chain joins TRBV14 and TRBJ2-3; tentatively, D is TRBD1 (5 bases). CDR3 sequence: CASSQEKTKGDTQYF. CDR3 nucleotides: TGTGCCAGCAGCCAAGAGAAAACAAAGGGGGATACGCAGTATTTT.